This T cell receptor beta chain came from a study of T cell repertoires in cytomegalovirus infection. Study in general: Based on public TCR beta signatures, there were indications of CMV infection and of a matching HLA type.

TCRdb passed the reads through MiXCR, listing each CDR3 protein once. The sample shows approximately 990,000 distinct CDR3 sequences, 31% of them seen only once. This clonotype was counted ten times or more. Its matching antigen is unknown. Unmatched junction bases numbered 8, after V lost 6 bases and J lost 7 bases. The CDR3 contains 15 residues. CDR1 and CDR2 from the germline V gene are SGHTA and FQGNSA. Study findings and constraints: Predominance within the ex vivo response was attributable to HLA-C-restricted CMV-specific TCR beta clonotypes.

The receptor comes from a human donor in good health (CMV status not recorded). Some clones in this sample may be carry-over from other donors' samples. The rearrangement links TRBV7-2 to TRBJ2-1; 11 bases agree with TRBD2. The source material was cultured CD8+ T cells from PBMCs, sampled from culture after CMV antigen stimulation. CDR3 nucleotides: TGTGCCAGCAGTTCCTATAGCGGGGGGGGAAATGAGCAGTTCTTC. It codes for CASSSYSGGGNEQFF.